This T cell receptor beta chain was profiled in a study of T cell clonality in common variable immunodeficiency. General observations from the study: The cause of increased CVID clonality remains unclear without subpopulation sequencing. Compared with healthy controls, CVID subjects showed increased TCRbeta clonality, mostly in about a third. Common variable immunodeficiency TCR beta sequences reportedly had fewer deletions and N-nucleotide insertions. Compared with controls, CVID subjects had fewer shared TCRbeta clones.

Generated by immunoSEQ multiplex PCR, the TCRdb table keeps only in-frame clones and is missing some. The profile covers about 45,000 clones, none occurring a single time. The sample holds many counts of this clone. What it binds is not known. Other DNA variants within this sample encode the same CDR3. The sequenced sample was peripheral blood mononuclear cells. The sequence was obtained from a person aged 18 to 70 in good health.

The CDR3 sequence is CAWGTARGAEAFF. Partial CDR3 DNA: TGTGCCTGGGGGACAGCTCGAGGGGCTGAA. This chain connects TRBV30 to TRBJ1-1; TRBD1 matches 7 bases. The read terminates 3 residues before the CDR3 end, so the remaining end is supplied by the germline J gene. The CDR3 contains 13 residues. In germline, CDR1 is GTSNPN, CDR2 SVGIG (reference sequence). The V gene end was trimmed by 5 bases and the J gene end by 6 bases; junction bases not matched to a gene: 9.